This TCR beta chain derives from a study of neurological immune-mediated disorders. Germline trimming cut 5 bases from V and 7 bases from J; bases unmatched to any gene: 5. The CDR3 runs 12 residues. The germline V gene has CDR1 SQVTM and CDR2 ANQGSEA. Time point: longitudinal time-point 2. This clonotype was seen many times. Its antigen is currently unknown. General observations from the study: Patients with HTLV-1-associated myelopathy had the highest level of TCR clonal expansion, whereas patients with multiple sclerosis had the lowest level, falling beneath the level found in healthy controls.

TCRdb fed the 5' RACE reads into MiXCR, producing one record per CDR3 protein. The table includes some 49,000 distinct CDR3 sequences, around 13% detected once. Material: PBMCs. This chain joins TRBV29-1 and TRBJ2-1, with 7 bases aligning to TRBD2. This sequence was found in a male donor with HTLV-1-associated myelopathy (HAM/TSP). The CDR3 region has the DNA TGCAGCGTTACGAGGGGAGGGAATGAGCAGTTCTTC. It is translated as CSVTRGGNEQFF.